This is a list of T cell receptor beta chains from one sample in a study of T cell changes during pregnancy in multiple sclerosis. Here immunoSEQ multiplex PCR was the method, and the copy in TCRdb shows in-frame clones only, minus some. The sample carries approximately 32,000 clones, roughly 87% recorded once. The sample here was CD8+ T cells from peripheral blood mononuclear cells, taken in the second trimester of pregnancy. The receptors derive from a female donor with multiple sclerosis, enrolled in a pregnancy study. The CDR3 runs from the conserved cysteine through the conserved F or W. The D gene is left open where the match is weak. Clone size is given for some rows only: seen once, a few or many times, or a class if the clone is expanded.

abundance	d_gene	v_gene	j_gene	CDR3aa	CDR3nt
NA	TRBD2	TRBV7-9	TRBJ2-1	CASSLVIRLAGINEQFF	TGTGCCAGCAGCTTAGTGATTCGGCTAGCGGGAATCAATGAGCAGTTCTTC
NA	NA	TRBV10-3	TRBJ1-2	CAIRREDSSGYTF	TGTGCCATCAGAAGAGAGGACTCTAGCGGCTACACCTTC
NA	TRBD2	TRBV7-6	TRBJ2-4	CASSLIAGAKNIQYF	TGTGCCAGCAGCCTGATAGCGGGCGCCAAAAACATTCAGTACTTC
NA	TRBD1	TRBV4-1	TRBJ1-2	CASSQAIQGARGYTF	TGCGCCAGCAGCCAGGCTATACAGGGGGCGCGTGGCTACACCTTC
NA	TRBD1	TRBV7-9	TRBJ2-7	CASSPTTGKYGEQYF	TGTGCCAGCAGCCCGACGACAGGGAAGTATGGCGAGCAGTACTTC
NA	NA	TRBV27	TRBJ2-3	CASSPRGGGTDTQYF	TGTGCCAGCTCCCCAAGAGGGGGAGGCACAGATACGCAGTATTTT
NA	NA	TRBV19	TRBJ2-2	CASSIRRRAWNTGELFF	TGTGCCAGTAGTATTCGACGGAGGGCCTGGAACACCGGGGAGCTGTTTTTT
NA	TRBD1	TRBV5-1	TRBJ2-7	CASSLDPGTGNEQYF	TGCGCCAGCAGCTTGGACCCTGGGACAGGGAACGAGCAGTACTTC
few	TRBD1	TRBV4-1	TRBJ1-1	CASSQDLDRSVGGFF	TGCGCCAGCAGCCAAGATCTGGACAGGTCGGTAGGGGGTTTCTTT
NA	TRBD1	TRBV7-8	TRBJ1-1	CASSLGRTGIMRTEAFF	TGTGCCAGCAGCTTGGGCCGGACAGGGATTATGAGGACTGAAGCTTTCTTT
NA	NA	TRBV29-1	TRBJ2-1	CSGSQGFSYNEQFF	TGCAGCGGGAGCCAGGGTTTCTCCTACAATGAGCAGTTCTTC
NA	NA	TRBV27	TRBJ2-7	CASSPLGGTYEQYF	TGTGCCAGCAGCCCATTAGGAGGGACCTACGAGCAGTACTTC
NA	NA	TRBV27	TRBJ2-2	CASSLYFGSNTGELFF	TGTGCCAGCAGTTTATATTTCGGGTCGAACACCGGGGAGCTGTTTTTT
NA	NA	TRBV5-1	TRBJ2-1	CASSPGLFLIYNEQFF	TGCGCCAGCAGCCCTGGACTATTTCTAATATACAATGAGCAGTTCTTC
NA	TRBD2	TRBV18	TRBJ2-3	CASSPPLAGVTDTQYF	TGTGCCAGCTCACCCCCCTTGGCGGGGGTGACAGATACGCAGTATTTT
NA	NA	TRBV6-4	TRBJ2-3	CASSDTQGGTDTQYF	TGTGCCAGCAGTGACACCCAGGGCGGCACAGATACGCAGTATTTT
NA	TRBD2	TRBV6-6	TRBJ2-5	CASSWSSGLKETQYF	TGTGCCAGCAGTTGGTCTAGCGGGCTTAAAGAGACCCAGTACTTC
NA	NA	TRBV7-6	TRBJ1-1	CASRSGQPPAFF	TGTGCCAGCAGGTCAGGACAACCCCCCGCTTTCTTT
NA	TRBD1	TRBV18	TRBJ2-7	CASSPPRTGFLEQYF	TGTGCCAGCTCACCACCTCGGACAGGGTTCCTTGAGCAGTACTTC
NA	NA	TRBV9	TRBJ2-7	CASSAGQSPYEQYF	TGTGCCAGCAGCGCTGGACAGAGCCCCTACGAGCAGTACTTC
NA	TRBD1	TRBV7-8	TRBJ2-1	CASSLLRGPGVDYEQFF	TGTGCCAGCAGCTTACTAAGGGGGCCAGGGGTGGACTATGAGCAGTTCTTC
NA	TRBD2	TRBV5-6	TRBJ2-5	CASSLSPSGRETQYF	TGTGCCAGCAGCTTGTCCCCTAGCGGGAGGGAGACCCAGTACTTC
NA	TRBD1	TRBV4-1	TRBJ1-1	CASSQDSDRGSEAFF	TGCGCCAGCAGCCAAGATTCGGACAGGGGCTCTGAAGCTTTCTTT
NA	NA	TRBV7-9	TRBJ2-2	CASSQQGWDTGELFF	TGTGCCAGCAGTCAACAGGGATGGGACACCGGGGAGCTGTTTTTT
NA	NA	TRBV6-1	TRBJ2-7	CASSANAGGGSYEQYF	TGTGCCAGCAGTGCCAATGCGGGTGGGGGGTCCTACGAGCAGTACTTC
NA	NA	TRBV5-1	TRBJ1-1	CASSVGSGTEAFF	TGCGCCAGCAGCGTTGGGAGCGGCACTGAAGCTTTCTTT
once	NA	TRBV27	TRBJ1-1	CASRLGHTNTEAFF	TGTGCCAGTCGCCTTGGACACACGAACACTGAAGCTTTCTTT
NA	NA	TRBV7-8	TRBJ1-2	CASSLVAESYGYTF	TGTGCCAGCAGCTTAGTAGCGGAAAGCTATGGCTACACCTTC
once	NA	TRBV5-1	TRBJ1-4	CASSLEGRENEKLFF	TGCGCCAGCAGCTTGGAGGGACGGGAGAATGAAAAACTGTTTTTT
NA	TRBD2	TRBV5-1	TRBJ2-4	CASSQGEGMPKNIQYF	TGCGCCAGCAGCCAAGGGGAGGGGATGCCCAAAAACATTCAGTACTTC
NA	NA	TRBV14	TRBJ1-2	CASSQRSGSGYTF	TGTGCCAGCAGCCAGCGCTCGGGTTCTGGCTACACCTTC
once	NA	TRBV7-9	TRBJ2-7	CATGGSYEQYF	TGTGCCACCGGGGGATCCTACGAGCAGTACTTC
NA	TRBD1	TRBV28	TRBJ2-7	CASQKQGAYEQYF	TGTGCCAGCCAGAAACAGGGGGCCTACGAGCAGTACTTC
NA	TRBD2	TRBV7-8	TRBJ2-1	CASSPGTGQLAGAPFPYEQFF	TGTGCCAGCAGCCCCGGGACAGGGCAACTAGCGGGGGCCCCATTTCCCTATGAGCAGTTCTTC
NA	NA	TRBV7-6	TRBJ2-7	CASSFGSGSYEQYF	TGTGCCAGCAGCTTTGGCTCAGGGTCCTACGAGCAGTACTTC
NA	NA	TRBV7-6	TRBJ2-7	CASSFSAPLDRLTYEQYF	TGTGCCAGCAGCTTCAGCGCCCCCCTCGACAGGTTAACCTACGAGCAGTACTTC
NA	NA	TRBV27	TRBJ1-2	CASGRRVPFYRRGSYGYTF	TGTGCCAGCGGCCGCCGGGTCCCATTCTATAGGAGGGGAAGCTATGGCTACACCTTC
few	NA	TRBV9	TRBJ1-3	CASSGSESGNTIYF	TGTGCCAGCAGCGGCTCCGAGTCCGGGAACACCATATATTTT
once	NA	TRBV6-5	TRBJ1-3	CASRETGYSGNTIYF	TGTGCCAGCAGGGAGACAGGATACTCTGGAAACACCATATATTTT
NA	NA	TRBV5-1	TRBJ1-1	CASTIQGEAFF	TGCGCCAGCACCATCCAGGGCGAAGCTTTCTTT
once	NA	TRBV15	TRBJ1-1	CATSRERGSTEAFF	TGTGCCACCAGCAGAGAACGGGGGAGCACTGAAGCTTTCTTT
NA	TRBD1	TRBV25-1	TRBJ1-2	CASSQGGGGGYTF	TGTGCCAGCAGTCAAGGGGGCGGCGGTGGCTACACCTTC
NA	NA	TRBV9	TRBJ2-3	CASSVGSKPTYTDTQYF	TGTGCCAGCAGCGTAGGGAGTAAACCCACCTACACAGATACGCAGTATTTT
NA	NA	TRBV27	TRBJ1-2	CASSLQSGNYGYTF	TGTGCCAGCTCTCTACAGTCAGGGAACTATGGCTACACCTTC
NA	TRBD1	TRBV27	TRBJ2-7	CASSGHRGLEQYF	TGTGCCAGCAGTGGTCACAGGGGTCTCGAGCAGTACTTC
NA	TRBD1	TRBV10-1	TRBJ2-7	CAGITSGTGAWEQYF	TGCGCCGGCATAACATCCGGGACAGGGGCGTGGGAGCAGTACTTC
NA	TRBD2	TRBV9	TRBJ2-7	CASSAGTSTSGYYEQYF	TGTGCCAGCAGCGCCGGGACTAGCACTTCGGGATACTACGAGCAGTACTTC
NA	NA	TRBV7-3	TRBJ2-3	CASSSTGSGADTQYF	TGTGCCAGCAGCTCGACAGGCTCAGGGGCAGATACGCAGTATTTT
NA	TRBD2	TRBV7-6	TRBJ2-1	CASSFRTSGYNEQFF	TGTGCCAGCAGCTTCAGGACTAGCGGCTACAATGAGCAGTTCTTC
few	NA	TRBV19	TRBJ1-1	CASSIDLTLNTEAFF	TGTGCCAGTAGTATAGATTTGACACTGAACACTGAAGCTTTCTTT
once	TRBD2	TRBV29-1	TRBJ2-1	CSVIDWTSGRVGSYNEQFF	TGCAGCGTTATAGATTGGACTAGCGGGAGAGTAGGGTCCTACAATGAGCAGTTCTTC
NA	NA	TRBV4-1	TRBJ1-1	CASSQGPGGLNTEAFF	TGCGCCAGCAGCCAGGGACCCGGAGGGTTGAACACTGAAGCTTTCTTT
NA	TRBD1	TRBV30	TRBJ1-6	CAWRTGVTYNSPLHF	TGTGCCTGGCGGACAGGGGTTACCTATAATTCACCCCTCCACTTT